The text below deals with one T cell receptor beta chain. Investigators plated 200,000 CFSE-labeled responder cells together with 200,000 irradiated stimulator cells labeled with violet dye. Both CD3+CD4+ and CD3+CD8+ responders that were proliferating and CFSE-low underwent sorting after the reaction. This sample was taken from a study of graft-versus-host responses after intestinal transplantation. Study context: Among the recipients, transplants were multivisceral, liver-intestinal, or isolated intestinal. Induction with anti-thymocyte globulin, then tacrolimus and steroids for three to four years, was given to all recipients.

Only in-frame clones appear in the TCRdb table, and some are missing; sequencing was by immunoSEQ multiplex PCR. Of roughly 14,000 clones in the sample, 25% to 40% were seen once. Study-level points and caveats: Circulating GvH clones peaking coincided with falling HvG clones soon after transplant.

The length of the CDR3 is 14 residues. In germline, CDR1 is MNHNY, CDR2 SVGAGI (reference sequence). The material was alloreactive CD8+ T cells from a mixed lymphocyte reaction culture, obtained before intestinal transplant. This sample's subset: CFSE-low proliferating T cells sorted from roughly six-day pre-transplant mixed lymphocyte reaction (GvH or HvG direction). The rearrangement joins TRBV6-6 to TRBJ2-5, with 8 bases lining up with TRBD1. Near its end, the DNA agrees better with TRBJ2-7, so the J call may be wrong. The TCR was taken from a human patient who received an intestinal transplant. The CDR3 region has the DNA TGTGCCAGCAGTTGGACAGGGAGAAACTACGAGCAGTACTTC. It specifies CASSWTGRNYEQYF.